These 5 T cell receptor beta chains share one sample of origin, sequenced in a study of shared clonotypes between healthy human individuals. Data came from immunoSEQ multiplex PCR; TCRdb stores just in-frame clones and leaves some out. The table has hundreds of thousands of clones, around 78% seen once. Sequenced input: memory CD4+ T cells sorted from blood. As to subset: CD45RA-negative fraction. Receptors originate from a woman in her twenties or thirties in good health.

The genes are TRBV5-1 and TRBJ1-1; D is unclear. With 0 bases removed from V and 0 bases from J, the gap between germline ends came to 12 bases. Germline-derived CDR1 and CDR2 are SGHRS and YFSETQ. The CDR3 is 16 residues long. The CDR3 is CASSLGFAQLNTEAFF. Written as DNA, the CDR3 is TGCGCCAGCAGCTTGGGATTCGCACAGTTGAACACTGAAGCTTTCTTT.

This clone has a handful of counts. The gene calls are TRBV9 and TRBJ1-2; D call uncertain. This CDR3 has 12 residues. The germline CDR1 and CDR2 sequences are SGDLS and YYNGEE. V shed 0 bases and J shed 6 bases, with 6 bases lying between them. The CDR3 sequence is CASSVARDGYTF. The CDR3 nucleotides are TGTGCCAGCAGCGTAGCAAGGGATGGCTACACCTTC.

Of note for this clone: This sequence may be a read error, since a much larger clone differs from it by one base. The sample has other DNA sequences that encode this CDR3 too. The genes are TRBV28 and TRBJ2-7, with no clear D. Germline lookup yields CDR1 MDHEN and CDR2 SYDVKM. This CDR3 contains 12 residues. V dropped 3 bases and J dropped 0 bases, with 3 bases sitting between them. The CDR3 reads CASSLASYEQYF. The CDR3, as DNA: TGTGCCAGCAGTTTGGCCTCCTACGAGCAGTACTTC. Full variable domain (remainder filled in from reference TRBV28 and TRBJ2-7): DVKVTQSSRYLVKRTGEKVFLECVQDMDHENMFWYRQDPGLGLRLIYFSYDVKMKEKGDIPEGYSVSREKKERFSLILESASTNQTSMYLCASSLASYEQYFGPGTRLTVT.

This chain uses TRBV19 with TRBJ2-1, with 7 nucleotides matching TRBD2. Germline-derived CDR1 and CDR2 are LNHDA and SQIVND (reference sequence). V gave up 3 bases and J gave up 14 bases; unmatched junction bases: 13. The CDR3 length is 14 residues. The CDR3 loop reads CASSIGSSGSREFF. CDR3 DNA sequence: TGTGCCAGTAGTATTGGGAGTAGCGGGTCACGAGAGTTCTTC.

The chain recombines TRBV2 with TRBJ1-2, with 7 bases lining up with TRBD1. The CDR3 contains 14 residues. The germline gives CDR1 SNHLY, CDR2 FYNNEI. V gave up 5 bases and J gave up 10 bases; unmatched junction bases: 13. Here the CDR3 DNA reads TGTGCCAGCAGTCATCGACAGGGTCAAACTACCTACACCTTC. The encoded protein is CASSHRQGQTTYTF.